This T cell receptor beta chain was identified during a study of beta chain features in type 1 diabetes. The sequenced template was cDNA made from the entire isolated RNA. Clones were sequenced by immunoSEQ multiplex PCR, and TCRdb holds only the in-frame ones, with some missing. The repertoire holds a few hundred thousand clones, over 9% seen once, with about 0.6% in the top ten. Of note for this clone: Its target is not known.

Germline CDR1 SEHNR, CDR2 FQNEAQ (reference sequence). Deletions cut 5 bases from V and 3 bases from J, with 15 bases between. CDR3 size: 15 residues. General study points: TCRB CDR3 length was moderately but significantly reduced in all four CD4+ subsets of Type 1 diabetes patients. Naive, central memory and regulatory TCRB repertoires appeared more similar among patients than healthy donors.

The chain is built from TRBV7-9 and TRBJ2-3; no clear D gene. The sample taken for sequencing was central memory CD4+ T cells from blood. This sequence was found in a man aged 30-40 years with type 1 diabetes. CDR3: CASSTTLVETDTQYF. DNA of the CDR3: TGTGCCAGCAGCACAACCCTGGTTGAGACAGATACGCAGTATTTT.